The 14 T cell receptor beta chains below all came from one sample that was sequenced in a study of T cells in localized non-small cell lung cancer. Using immunoSEQ multiplex PCR, the repertoire was profiled, and TCRdb retains in-frame clones only, with some absent. The table lists approximately 67,000 clones, roughly 86% of them singletons, with roughly 13% in the top ten. This sample comprised peripheral blood, obtained before any cancer treatment. These receptors were collected from a female donor of 60 years or more with stage I lung adenocarcinoma.

The V call is TRBV7-9, the J call TRBJ1-2; possibly TRBD1 for D (6 bases). V was clipped by 3 bases and J by 0 bases, with 14 bases between them. The CDR3 has 16 residues. Germline V gives CDR1 SEHNR, CDR2 FQNEAQ (reference sequence). The CDR3 protein is CASSFSQGLSNYGYTF. The CDR3 bases are TGTGCCAGCAGCTTTTCACAGGGCCTATCTAACTATGGCTACACCTTC.

The chain recombines TRBV6-4 with TRBJ2-7; 8 bases line up with TRBD2. The V and J ends lost 2 bases and 2 bases, in that order; junction bases with no gene match: 11. The CDR3 is 17 residues long. Germline V gene data show CDR1 as MRHNA and CDR2 as SNTAGT. In nucleotides, the CDR3 is TGTGCCAGCAGTGACCCCCCCAGACAGCGGGGGACCTACGAGCAGTACTTC. Translation gives CASSDPPRQRGTYEQYF.

This rearrangement joins TRBV5-6 to TRBJ2-3; D remains ambiguous. CDR3 length equals 13 residues. Trimming removed 2 bases from V and 1 base from J, with 5 bases in between. Germline CDR1 SGHDT, CDR2 YYEEEE. The CDR3 nucleotides are TGTGCCAGCAGCTTAAAGGGCACAGATACGCAGTATTTT. Its translation: CASSLKGTDTQYF.

The chain uses TRBV21-1 and TRBJ2-2. TRBV21-1 is noted as a pseudogene. This CDR3 comprises 17 residues. The CDR3 DNA is TGTGCCAGCAGCAACATCCCACCAACCTCGAACACCGGGGAGCTGTTTTTT. It encodes CASSNIPPTSNTGELFF.

The chain is built from TRBV29-1 and TRBJ2-5, with TRBD1 matching over 7 bases. The V and J ends lost 4 bases and 4 bases, in that order; junction bases with no gene match: 6. CDR1 and CDR2 from the germline V gene are SQVTM and ANQGSEA. This CDR3 contains 13 residues. The DNA for the CDR3 is TGCAGCGTTGTAACAGGGGTCCCAGAGACCCAGTACTTC. It is translated as CSVVTGVPETQYF.

This chain joins TRBV5-1 and TRBJ1-1; 7 bases agree with TRBD1. Trimming took 1 base from V and 6 from J; bases not matched to a gene: 9. Germline values: CDR1 SGHRS, CDR2 YFSETQ. This CDR3 contains 15 residues. CDR3 in amino acids: CASSLSGSGGAEAFF. The DNA for the CDR3 is TGCGCCAGCAGCTTGTCTGGTTCAGGGGGGGCTGAAGCTTTCTTT.

The chain recombines TRBV9 with TRBJ2-1; D gene unclear. Trimming pared 0 bases from V and 6 bases from J, leaving 7 bases between. The CDR3 contains 13 residues. Germline V gene lookup returns CDR1 SGDLS and CDR2 YYNGEE. The CDR3 region has the DNA TGTGCCAGCAGCGTAGCCAGGTCCAATGAGCAGTTCTTC. Residues: CASSVARSNEQFF. The full variable domain, in which reference TRBV9 and TRBJ2-1 provide the parts outside the CDR3, is DSGVTQTPKHLITATGQRVTLRCSPRSGDLSVYWYQQSLDQGLQFLIQYYNGEERAKGNILERFSAQQFPDLHSELNLSSLELGDSALYFCASSVARSNEQFFGPGTRLTVL.

The CDR3 region is CASSYTGGKWEAFF. DNA of the CDR3: TGTGCCAGCAGCTATACCGGGGGGAAGTGGGAAGCTTTCTTT. V and J are TRBV5-4 and TRBJ1-1; D possibly corresponds to TRBD1 (5 bases). Trimming left V 3 bases short and J 8 bases short, with 17 bases between. The CDR3 sequence is 14 residues long. The germline V gene has CDR1 SGHNT and CDR2 YYREEE (reference sequence).

This chain links TRBV6-5 with TRBJ1-6; D possibly corresponds to TRBD1 (5 bases). CDR1 is MNHEY, CDR2 SVGAGI, per germline. The CDR3 is made up of 11 amino acids. V was clipped by 4 bases and J by 19 bases, with 14 bases between them. The DNA of the CDR3 is TGTGCCAGCAGTTCCGGGACTTCTATTCACTTT. Its protein is CASSSGTSIHF.

The gene calls are TRBV6-5 and TRBJ1-1; D is unresolved. V lost 4 bases and J lost 5, with 11 bases in between. Germline values: CDR1 MNHEY, CDR2 SVGAGI. This CDR3 is built from 13 residues. CDR3 DNA sequence: TGTGCCAGCAGTTCCCCGAAATGGACTGAAGCTTTCTTT. Protein: CASSSPKWTEAFF.

This clone was counted a single time. V gene TRBV10-2 combines with J gene TRBJ2-7, with D perhaps matching TRBD1 or TRBD2 (6 bases each). V gave up 6 bases and J gave up 3 bases, with 12 bases separating them. Germline-derived CDR1 and CDR2 are WSHSY and SAAADI. CDR3 length equals 13 residues. DNA for the CDR3: TGCGCCAGCAGAGGGGGGAGCCACTACGAGCAGTACTTC. Translating gives CASRGGSHYEQYF.

The gene calls are TRBV7-2 and TRBJ1-4; D remains unclear. The CDR3 runs to 16 residues. The V gene lost 1 base and the J gene lost 5 bases, with 14 bases spanning the gap. The germline V gene encodes CDR1 SGHTA and CDR2 FQGNSA. For the CDR3, the DNA is TGTGCCAGCAGCTTAGGAGTGTGGGCTGAAAATGAAAAACTGTTTTTT. Residues: CASSLGVWAENEKLFF.

The rearrangement uses TRBV18 and TRBJ1-4; the D gene is possibly TRBD1 (5 bases). From germline, CDR1 is KGHSH and CDR2 LQKENI. V shed 2 bases and J shed 7 bases, with 8 bases lying between them. This CDR3 has 13 residues. The CDR3 region has the DNA TGTGCCAGCTCACCAAGGGGCCGTGAAAAACTGTTTTTT. Amino acid sequence: CASSPRGREKLFF.

The rearrangement joins TRBV7-9 to TRBJ1-5; the D gene is possibly TRBD1 (5 bases). Trimming removed 1 base at V and 5 bases at J, with 9 bases between. Per the germline V gene, CDR1 is SEHNR and CDR2 is FQNEAQ (reference sequence). CDR3 size: 14 residues. The CDR3 sequence: CASSLDGDYQPQHF. For the CDR3, the DNA is TGTGCCAGCAGCTTAGATGGGGACTATCAGCCCCAGCATTTT.